The entry below gives a single T cell receptor (beta chain) sequence along with its context. The data belong to a study of human T cells and chemical hapten exposure. Looking at the study overall: Upper inner arm skin measuring roughly 2 cm by roughly 2 cm received 2% DPC for sensitization.

The library labeled individual cDNA molecules by adding unique molecular identifiers to them. Each CDR3 protein is one row after TCRdb ran MiXCR on the RACE reads. The repertoire includes around 380,000 distinct CDR3 sequences, 5.5% of them detected once, and less than 9% sits in the top ten. Time point of the sample: pre-sensitization, week 0. Stated treatment: therapeutic diphenylcyclopropenone sensitization with weekly scalp DPC. The V end was cut by 1 base, the J end by 5 bases, with 14 bases between. This CDR3 is built from 16 residues. The V gene's germline CDR1 is LGHNA and CDR2 YNFKEQ. The source material was whole blood, sampled in connection with sensitization to the hapten diphenylcyclopropenone (DPC). The J gene is TRBJ2-2, the V gene TRBV4-2, with D possibly called TRBD1 or TRBD2 (5 bases each). The receptor was isolated from a woman between 18 and 29 years old with alopecia areata. Some clones in this sample may be carry-over from other donors' samples. CDR3 sequence reads: CASSQGGRESTGELFF. For the CDR3, the DNA is TGTGCCAGCAGCCAAGGGGGGAGAGAATCTACCGGGGAGCTGTTTTTT.